Listed below are T cell receptor beta chains from one sample, sequenced in a study of T cell responses to AZD1222 COVID-19 vaccine. Clones were read by immunoSEQ multiplex PCR, and TCRdb kept only the in-frame ones, dropping some. The repertoire holds some 140,000 clones, with around 90% as singletons. The material was peripheral blood, obtained 28 days after the second AZD1222 dose. These receptors were collected from an adult who received the AZD1222 COVID-19 vaccine. Both conserved end residues are part of each CDR3. The order of the fields is D gene, J gene, V gene, CDR3 protein, CDR3 DNA. D genes are given only for firm matches.

.,TRBJ1-4,TRBV19,CASSIGPPGRKLFF,TGTGCCAGTAGTATAGGACCCCCTGGAAGAAAACTGTTTTTT
TRBD2,TRBJ2-3,TRBV11-2,CASSRPTGRTTDTQYF,TGTGCCAGCAGCCGACCCACCGGGAGGACCACAGATACGCAGTATTTT
TRBD1,TRBJ1-5,TRBV2,CASSQDRASGNQPQHF,TGTGCCAGCAGCCAAGACAGGGCCTCTGGCAATCAGCCCCAGCATTTT
TRBD1,TRBJ1-1,TRBV4-1,CASSLKGQGQGLGTEAFF,TGCGCCAGCAGCCTCAAGGGACAGGGTCAAGGTTTGGGCACTGAAGCTTTCTTT
TRBD2,TRBJ2-5,TRBV5-6,CASSFERGPQETQYF,TGTGCCAGCAGCTTTGAGCGGGGGCCCCAAGAGACCCAGTACTTC
TRBD1,TRBJ1-2,TRBV13,CASSFTATPGQGSPLSGGYTF,TGTGCCAGCAGCTTCACCGCAACCCCGGGACAGGGCAGCCCTTTGTCTGGTGGCTACACCTTC
.,TRBJ2-1,TRBV3-1/TRBV3-2,CASSHKLGRGPGNEQFF,TGTGCCAGCAGCCATAAGCTGGGGCGAGGGCCGGGGAATGAGCAGTTCTTC
TRBD2,TRBJ2-5,TRBV29-1,CSVAPGLAAQETQYF,TGCAGCGTTGCCCCGGGACTAGCGGCTCAAGAGACCCAGTACTTC
TRBD1,TRBJ2-2,TRBV5-1,CASTRDRGSGELFF,TGCGCCAGCACCCGGGACAGGGGGTCTGGGGAGCTGTTTTTT
.,TRBJ1-6,TRBV12-3/TRBV12-4,CASSWGDNSPLHF,TGTGCCAGCAGTTGGGGTGACAATTCACCCCTCCACTTT
.,TRBJ1-1,TRBV7-6,CASSLRQTNTEAFF,TGTGCCAGCAGCCTTCGACAAACGAACACTGAAGCTTTCTTT